Here is one TCR beta chain with its context. Generated by immunoSEQ multiplex PCR, the TCRdb table keeps only in-frame clones and is missing some. The sample consists of approximately 79,000 clones, 95% of them appearing once. This CDR3 is 12 amino acids long. Germline-derived CDR1 and CDR2 are SNHLY and FYNNEI. V dropped 6 bases and J dropped 6 bases, with 12 bases sitting between them. The data stem from a study of technical replicates of blood from several donors. Input material: T cells isolated from PBMCs. This chain connects TRBV2 to TRBJ2-7; the D is unclear. The receptor comes from a human donor in good health. The chain's CDR3 is CASSPTPGEQYF. CDR3 bases: TGTGCCAGCAGCCCCACCCCCGGCGAGCAGTACTTC.